The clone carrying this T cell receptor beta chain was found a few times. The target antigen is unknown. This sample is part of a study of blood T cells in healthy people across ages. General study points: Older age coincided with a roughly linear decline in TCR beta diversity per million T cells.

Next came a second PCR, run for about 7 to 12 cycles, which used a sample-barcoded 5' primer along with a J-beta primer mix. TCRdb recomputed calls from the 5' RACE reads with MiXCR, one row per CDR3 protein. The profile shows 1.5 million to 2 million distinct CDR3 sequences, roughly two fifths of them singletons. V was shortened by 0 bases and J by 5 bases, with 9 bases between the two germline ends. Germline values: CDR1 SGHRS, CDR2 YFSETQ. CDR3 length: 14 amino acids. The genes are TRBV5-1 and TRBJ2-1; D uncertain. The TCR sequence derives from a human donor in good health. The source material was blood. CDR3 sequence: CASSLDRQDNEQFF. Here the CDR3 DNA reads TGCGCCAGCAGCTTGGATCGCCAGGACAATGAGCAGTTCTTC.